This paragraph reports one T cell receptor beta chain. This clonotype has a count of ten or more. The target of this receptor is not known. The sample holds no much larger clone one base away, and base qualities are not on file. TCR beta CDR3 regions were amplified from RNA transcripts for repertoire sequencing. The first round was an RT-PCR using HTBI primers with the Qiagen OneStep RT-PCR kit, and this first round was followed by a second-round multiplex PCR, then size selection and purification. Libraries were sequenced on an Illumina HiSeq2000 using paired-end 100 bp reads. The source study handled its data this way. SOAPnuke was used for read processing, and reads with adapters, uncalled bases, a mean Phred below 15, or no exact constant-primer or identifier match were discarded. COPE v1.2.5 was used to merge the high-quality paired reads. Each unique nucleotide sequence was treated as a clonotype, and MiTCR v1.1 was used to align the clonotypes to the IMGT TRB V, D and J references. Only V-J combinations with frequency above 0.0001 were analysed, covering over 99% of repertoires. For each V-J combination, a TCR clonal expansion and chaos score was defined as the ratio of F50 clonal expansion to chaos observed in the TCRdist matrix. Welch's t-statistics and random forest were used to reduce features to about a dozen V-J combinations, which were fed into a naive Bayes classifier. The similarity between thyroid and blood repertoires was quantified using the Morisita-Horn index. Clones were called with MiXCR by TCRdb after fastp trimmed the public reads at Q25, and only in-frame beta chains were retained. Merged by CDR3 protein, the rows form single entries marked with the most common genes and DNA. The V and J calls reflect TCRdb's pipeline rather than the authors' work. The sample table records over a million distinct CDR3 sequences; 35% to 40% of these occur just once. Approximately 12% of the sample is held by the ten biggest clonotypes.

This record comes from a study of Graves' ophthalmopathy and Graves' hyperthyroidism (dated 2018 in TCRdb). Notes on the research overall: Hyperthyroidism was defined as stable when no progression to ophthalmopathy occurred within 18 months of follow-up. The independent validation cohort included approximately 19 hyperthyroidism patients plus 17 patients who later progressed from hyperthyroidism to ophthalmopathy. In total, over 130 blood samples were TCR-sequenced: fewer than 50 ophthalmopathy, around 75 hyperthyroidism and 17 hyperthyroidism-to-ophthalmopathy patients. To explore V-J signatures that distinguish ophthalmopathy from hyperthyroidism, a discovery set of roughly 98 patients was enrolled, made up of 40 to 45 with ophthalmopathy and roughly 57 with stable hyperthyroidism. TCR beta repertoire signatures were used to distinguish Graves' ophthalmopathy from Graves' hyperthyroidism and to predict progression to ophthalmopathy. After sampling, hyperthyroidism patients received methimazole starting at 30 mg daily, and ophthalmopathy patients received high-dose intravenous methylprednisolone. In over 5 hyperthyroidism patients, the T-cell repertoire of thyroid tissue was compared with the T-cell repertoire of blood. Beyond this particular receptor, the publication reports: Most expanded thyroid clonotypes with frequency above 0.001 were also detected in blood, suggesting blood repertoires may reflect the thyroid immune response. In validation, the model predicted ophthalmopathy progression with roughly 68% sensitivity and roughly 72% specificity; some 13 predicted patients were CT-confirmed with GO in a median of about 7.1 months. No statistical method was used to set the sample size in advance, and the investigators knew which group each participant was assigned to. In cross-validation, the 13-signature model distinguished ophthalmopathy from stable hyperthyroidism with just over 85% sensitivity and about 81% specificity, while in the test set the corresponding values were about 80% and 75%.

Patients with hyperthyroidism were aged 18 to 65 years, had been newly diagnosed, and had a disease duration of less than 2 months. Patients were excluded if they had other autoimmune diseases, uncontrolled infections, pregnancy or lactation. Clinical symptoms, serum thyroxine, TRAb, thyroid ultrasound and orbital computed tomography formed the basis of the diagnosis. Trizol reagent was used to extract the total RNA, and its quality was then checked on an Agilent 2100 Bioanalyzer. The CDR3 numbers 15 residues from cysteine through phenylalanine. Just CDR3 DNA is preserved here, 45 bases in frame from base 1. V and J lose 5 bases and 5 bases, and a span of 15 bases separates them.

This TCR was sampled from an adult man with Graves' hyperthyroidism. The sequencing input was peripheral blood or thyroid tissue (not recorded which). This chain joins TRBV12-3 or TRBV12-4 to TRBJ1-4; the D gene is perhaps TRBD1, from 6 matching bases. The CDR3: CASSPQTGQNEKLFF. The DNA reads TGTGCCAGCAGTCCTCAGACAGGACAGAATGAAAAACTGTTTTTT.